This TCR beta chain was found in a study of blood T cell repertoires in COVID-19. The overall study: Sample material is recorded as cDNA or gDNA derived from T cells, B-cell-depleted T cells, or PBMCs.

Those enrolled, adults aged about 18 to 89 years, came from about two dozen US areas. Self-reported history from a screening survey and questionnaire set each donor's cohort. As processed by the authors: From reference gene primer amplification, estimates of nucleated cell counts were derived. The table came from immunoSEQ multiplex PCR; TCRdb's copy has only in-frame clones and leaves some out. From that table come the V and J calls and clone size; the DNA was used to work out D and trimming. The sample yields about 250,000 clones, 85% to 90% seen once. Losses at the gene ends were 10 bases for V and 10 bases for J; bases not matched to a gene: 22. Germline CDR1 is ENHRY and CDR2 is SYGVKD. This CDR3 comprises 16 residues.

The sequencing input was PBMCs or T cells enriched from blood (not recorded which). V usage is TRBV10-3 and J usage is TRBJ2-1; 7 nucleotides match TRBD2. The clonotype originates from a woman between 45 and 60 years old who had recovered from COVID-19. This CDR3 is CATMVWEASGAGEQFF. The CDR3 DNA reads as TGTGCCACGATGGTTTGGGAGGCCTCGGGAGCGGGAGAGCAGTTCTTC.